The table lists the clone carrying this TCR beta chain with a few counts. What it binds is unknown. After removal of 0 bases from V and 4 bases from J, the junction contained 8 bases not matched to a gene. CDR3 length: 16 amino acids. The germline V gene has CDR1 LGHNT and CDR2 FRNRAP. This sample is part of a study of T-cell reconstitution after alpha-beta-depleted transplantation in children. Study-level findings and limits: Reportedly, only several hundred clones from non-depleted graft cells drove alpha-beta T-cell counts at about two months. It was newly produced T cells that mostly accounted for T-cell counts and diversity one year after transplant. The study traced high day-60 TCRbeta diversity in some patients to surviving recipient T cells and thymic progenitors.

Unique molecular identifiers were used to barcode this TCRbeta library. TCRdb recomputed calls from the PCR reads with MiXCR, one row per CDR3 protein. The sample has roughly 490,000 distinct CDR3 sequences; more than 9.5% are singletons. This sequence was found in a female patient aged 2 to 10 who had a stem cell transplant for aplastic anemia, so the T cells may come from the graft donor. This material consisted of PBMCs, mostly from graft donor cells, taken 180 days after TCRalphabeta/CD19-depleted stem cell transplant. This chain uses TRBV12-5 with TRBJ1-2; the match to TRBD1 covers 7 bases. The CDR3 DNA follows: TGTGCTAGTGGTTTGGTACAAAAAGGGGGCATCTATGGCTACACCTTC. It translates to CASGLVQKGGIYGYTF. Full variable domain (outside the CDR3, taken from reference TRBV12-5 and TRBJ1-2): DARVTQTPRHKVTEMGQEVTMRCQPILGHNTVFWYRQTMMQGLELLAYFRNRAPLDDSGMPKDRFSAEMPDATLATLKIQPSEPRDSAVYFCASGLVQKGGIYGYTFGSGTRLTVV.